These T cell receptor beta chains were read from a single sample in a study of glioma-infiltrating T cells after dendritic cell vaccination. TCRdb keeps only in-frame clones here, not all; method: immunoSEQ multiplex PCR. The repertoire holds 72,000 or so clones, with over 75% as singletons. The sample in question was blood, obtained after dendritic cell vaccination. Receptors originate from a human donor with glioblastoma. Each CDR3 is given with its conserved first and last residue. Fields, in order: D gene, J gene, V gene, clone size, CDR3 DNA, CDR3 protein. The D gene is left open where the match is weak. Not every row has a clone size; where given, it reads once, few, many or a size class.

- TRBJ2-1 TRBV15 - TGTGCCACCAGCAGAGACAGGGCCAATGAGCAGTTCTTC CATSRDRANEQFF
TRBD2 TRBJ2-3 TRBV5-1 once TGCGCCAGCACCTTAGCGGGGGGGAGTGCAGATACGCAGTATTTT CASTLAGGSADTQYF
- TRBJ2-7 TRBV11-2 - TGTGCCAGCAGCTTAGTTGGGACACCCTACGAGCAGTACTTC CASSLVGTPYEQYF
TRBD2 TRBJ2-7 TRBV30 - TGTGCCTTGGGACTATCCCGAAACGAGCAGTACTTC CALGLSRNEQYF
- TRBJ2-2 TRBV25-1 - TGTGCCAGCAGTCCTCCCGACAAAACCGGGGAGCTGTTTTTT CASSPPDKTGELFF
TRBD1 TRBJ2-7 TRBV5-4 - TGTGCCAGCAGCAAGAGACAGGGGTCCTACGAGCAGTACTTC CASSKRQGSYEQYF
TRBD1 TRBJ1-2 TRBV6-6 few TGTGCCAGCAGACCCCAACAGGGGGCCGCAAGCGGCTACACCTTC CASRPQQGAASGYTF
TRBD1 TRBJ1-1 TRBV5-1 - TGCGCCAGCAGCTTCAAGCAGGGGGCGGGCACTGAAGCTTTCTTT CASSFKQGAGTEAFF
TRBD1 TRBJ1-1 TRBV19 - TGTGCCAGTAGTCGGACAGGGCGAGCTTTCTTT CASSRTGRAFF
- TRBJ2-5 TRBV2 - TGTGCCAGCAGTGAATTTGGCGGCGAGACCCAGTACTTC CASSEFGGETQYF
TRBD1 TRBJ2-7 TRBV2 - TGTGCCAGCAGCCTGGGACAGGGCGGCCACGAGCAGTACTTC CASSLGQGGHEQYF
- TRBJ2-7 TRBV9 - TGTGCCAGCAGCGTAGGGGGAGCTAACTCCTACGAGCAGTACTTC CASSVGGANSYEQYF
TRBD1 TRBJ1-1 TRBV7-3 - TGTGCCAGCAGACCCTACAGGGGAGTTATCACTGAAGCTTTCTTT CASRPYRGVITEAFF
- TRBJ2-7 TRBV30 - TGTGCCTGGAATCCGGACGGACTCTCCTACGAGCAGTACTTC CAWNPDGLSYEQYF
TRBD1 TRBJ1-2 TRBV4-1 - TGCGCCAGCAGCCTTGACAGGGGAGCTAACTATGGCTACACCTTC CASSLDRGANYGYTF
- TRBJ2-2 TRBV7-7 few TGTGCCAGCAGCTCGACACTAGGCGGGGAGCTGTTTTTT CASSSTLGGELFF
- TRBJ2-7 TRBV27 once TGTGCCAGCAGCCCACAGGGTTTCTACGAGCAGTACTTC CASSPQGFYEQYF